What follows are 9 T cell receptor beta chains derived from one specimen sequenced in a study of blood T cell repertoires in COVID-19. Clones were read by immunoSEQ multiplex PCR, and TCRdb kept only the in-frame ones, dropping some. The repertoire has 90,000 to 130,000 clones, roughly 91% of them found once; the top ten carry approximately 3.4%. Sequenced sample: peripheral blood. These receptors originate from a woman in her forties or fifties with acute or convalescent COVID-19.

This clone was observed a single time. The chain joins TRBV24-1 to TRBJ2-1; tentatively, D is TRBD2 (6 bases). Germline V CDR1 and CDR2: KGHDR, SFDVKD. The CDR3 is 15 amino acids. V dropped 5 bases and J dropped 9 bases, with 19 bases sitting between them. CDR3 nucleotides: TGTGCCACCAGTGCTGGTAGCGGCTTACTCCCTGAGCAGTTCTTC. Translation: CATSAGSGLLPEQFF.

The chain has TRBV19 and TRBJ2-7; TRBD1 matches 7 bases. CDR3 length equals 17 residues. The germline CDR1 and CDR2 sequences are LNHDA and SQIVND (reference sequence). V lost 6 bases and J lost 2; bases outside the gene matches: 16. This chain's CDR3 is CASRTHTRTGWAYEQYF. As DNA, the CDR3 is TGTGCCAGTAGAACCCATACCAGGACAGGCTGGGCCTACGAGCAGTACTTC.

The rearrangement links TRBV28 to TRBJ2-3; possibly TRBD1 for D (5 bases). This CDR3 region has 15 residues. Trimming took off 6 bases at V and 10 bases at J, with 23 bases between the two ends. Germline V gene data show CDR1 as MDHEN and CDR2 as SYDVKM. The CDR3 loop reads CASSKSDRGGVAQYF. The CDR3 DNA reads TGTGCCAGCAGCAAAAGTGACAGAGGTGGGGTAGCGCAGTATTTT.

This chain joins TRBV15 and TRBJ2-7, with D maybe TRBD2 (6 bases). Germline assignment: CDR1 LNHNV and CDR2 YYDKDF (reference sequence). This CDR3 contains 18 residues. Trimming took 0 bases from V and 6 from J, leaving 24 bases between them. The CDR3 DNA is TGTGCCACCAGCAGAGATCGTACTCTCTCCGGGACTCTCTTCGAGCAGTACTTC. Protein product: CATSRDRTLSGTLFEQYF.

The chain joins TRBV4-1 to TRBJ2-7, with D possibly being TRBD1 (5 bases). Germline-derived CDR1 and CDR2 are MGHRA and YSYEKL. There are 13 residues in the CDR3. V was trimmed by 4 bases and J by 2 bases, leaving 9 bases between them. The DNA of the CDR3 is TGCGCCAGCAGCCGGGGCGACACCTACGAGCAGTACTTC. This translates into CASSRGDTYEQYF.

The chain joins TRBV15 to TRBJ2-1, with 12 bases that match TRBD2. V was clipped by 1 base and J by 6 bases; unmatched bases: 7. CDR1 LNHNV and CDR2 YYDKDF come from the germline V gene (reference sequence). The CDR3 consists of 17 residues. The CDR3 loop reads CATSRGASGRAINEQFF. The CDR3 region has the DNA TGTGCCACCAGCAGAGGTGCTAGCGGGAGGGCCATCAATGAGCAGTTCTTC.

The chain joins TRBV24-1 to TRBJ2-7; 10 nucleotides match TRBD2. After removal of 0 bases from V and 4 bases from J, the junction contained 5 bases not matched to a gene. This CDR3 comprises 16 residues. Germline V CDR1 and CDR2: KGHDR, SFDVKD. The CDR3 DNA is TGTGCCACCAGTGATTTGGCTAGCGGGAGTATGTACGAGCAGTACTTC. Amino acids: CATSDLASGSMYEQYF.

The genes are TRBV6-1 and TRBJ1-6; D gene ambiguous. The CDR3 is 16 amino acids. With 1 base removed from V and 6 bases from J, the gap between germline ends came to 13 bases. The germline gives CDR1 MNHNS, CDR2 SASEGT. The chain's CDR3 is CASSEGVPGGNSPLHF. The CDR3 coding sequence is TGTGCCAGCAGTGAAGGGGTTCCGGGTGGTAATTCACCCCTCCACTTT.

The chain couples TRBV29-1 to TRBJ2-3; D is perhaps TRBD2 (6 bases). The V gene's germline CDR1 is SQVTM and CDR2 ANQGSEA. Between the trimmed V and J ends, which lost 7 bases and 0 bases, there was a span of 8 bases. The CDR3 has 12 amino acids. The CDR3 coding sequence is TGCAGCGGTGGGACTAGCACAGATACGCAGTATTTT. Translation: CSGGTSTDTQYF.